This TCR beta chain was retrieved from a study of cytomegalovirus exposure and HLA in healthy donors. Study details: There were 100 million to 130 million unique TCR beta sequences, drawn from roughly 200 million T cells, in an earlier analysis.

PCR was performed using 60 Vbeta and 13 Jbeta primers. As handled by the study authors: The authors later counted 75 million to 90 million unique TCR beta chains, approximately 10 million of them shared. Clones were read by immunoSEQ multiplex PCR, and TCRdb kept only the in-frame ones, dropping some. For V, J and clone size, that table is used; D and trimming come from the DNA. The profile shows about 200,000 clones, 12% of them singletons. Germline values: CDR1 SGHRS, CDR2 YFSETQ. Trimming removed 0 bases from V and 5 bases from J, with 8 bases in between. The CDR3 runs to 13 residues. This clone was observed a handful of times.

This TCR came from a man aged 45-65 years in good health and CMV-seropositive. Sequenced material: PBMCs. The V call is TRBV5-1, the J call TRBJ1-1; weak D call: TRBD1 (5 bases). CDR3 bases: TGCGCCAGCAGCTTGGTGGAGGGGACTGAAGCTTTCTTT. It translates to CASSLVEGTEAFF.